The clone carrying this T cell receptor (beta chain) was found many times. The data were taken from a study of neurological immune-mediated disorders. CDR1 is SGHTA, CDR2 FQGNSA, per germline. This CDR3 region has 14 residues. J lost 6 bases, V lost 8 bases, and 12 bases had no gene match. By 5'RACE with 10-nucleotide random UMIs, the cDNA was made. In TCRdb, the 5' RACE reads were re-called with MiXCR into one record per CDR3 protein. The sample lists about 39,000 distinct CDR3 sequences; just under 7.5% were seen once. The controls, all healthy individuals, were blood bank volunteers in Maryland, USA. Sorted libraries used some 1 million CD4+ or CD8+ T cells.

Sequenced input: CD4+ T cells from blood. V and J are TRBV7-2 and TRBJ2-7, with 8 bases that match TRBD1. This TCR was sampled from a man between 45 and 60 years old in good health. The DNA for the CDR3 is TGTGCCAGCCGAGGTGGTACAGGGGGGTCCGAGCAGTACTTC. Its translation: CASRGGTGGSEQYF. Supplemented by reference TRBV7-2 and TRBJ2-7, the full variable domain reads GAGVSQSPSNKVTEKGKDVELRCDPISGHTALYWYRQSLGQGLEFLIYFQGNSAPDKSGLPSDRFSAERTGGSVSTLTIQRTQQEDSAVYLCASRGGTGGSEQYFGPGTRLTVT.